The 13 T cell receptor beta chains reported below all come from one sample, sequenced in a study of cytomegalovirus exposure and HLA in healthy donors (dated by TCRdb to about 2017). Library prep was done by the immunoSEQ multiplex PCR assay. A mixture of 60 forward primers for TCR Vbeta segments and 13 reverse primers for TCR Jbeta segments was used in the multiplex PCR. This is the immuneACCESS table as TCRdb keeps it, with only in-frame sequences that have V and J called. A part of the clones is gone; compared with another copy, unresolved V genes explain less than half, and the rest is unexplained. This sample holds about 43,000 clones; about 64% were observed only once. The top ten clonotypes cover 12% of the sample. Sequenced material: PBMCs. These receptors were taken from a man between 60 and 75 years old in good health and CMV-seropositive.

A single count supports this clone. The chain combines TRBV4-3 with TRBJ2-3, with TRBD2 as a possible D gene (6 bases). The germline V and J ends were trimmed by 1 base and 5 bases, with 10 bases remaining between them. The CDR3 runs to 14 residues. In germline, CDR1 is LGHNA, CDR2 YSLEER. DNA of the CDR3: TGCGCCAGCAGCCAAGGTCGGGAGAGAGATACGCAGTATTTT. Protein product: CASSQGRERDTQYF.

This clone was detected a few times. This rearrangement joins TRBV4-2 to TRBJ2-5; D may be TRBD2 (6 bases). V was clipped by 4 bases and J by 3 bases, with 18 bases between them. This CDR3 contains 16 residues. Germline V lookup: CDR1 LGHNA, CDR2 YNFKEQ. The CDR3 DNA follows: TGTGCCAGCAGCCTTGGTCGGGGGATTTTCGAAGAGACCCAGTACTTC. Translated: CASSLGRGIFEETQYF.

In the case of this clone: Different DNA sequences within this sample yield the same CDR3. J is TRBJ2-5 and V is TRBV2; 7 nucleotides line up with TRBD1. Germline lookup yields CDR1 SNHLY and CDR2 FYNNEI. The CDR3 is made up of 13 amino acids. V lost 6 bases and J lost 1; bases outside the gene matches: 2. CDR3 bases: TGTGCCAGCAGGAGGGACAGCCAAGAGACCCAGTACTTC. It is translated as CASRRDSQETQYF.

The chain uses TRBV5-1 and TRBJ1-4, with D uncertain. Trimming stripped 4 bases from V and 5 bases from J, with 15 bases between. The germline V gene encodes CDR1 SGHRS and CDR2 YFSETQ. This CDR3 comprises 15 residues. Written as DNA, the CDR3 is TGCGCCAGCAGCCCGAGAGGCGGGGTGAATGAAAAACTGTTTTTT. Translating gives CASSPRGGVNEKLFF.

This clone showed up just a few times. The V gene is TRBV5-4, the J gene TRBJ2-7; D might be TRBD1 (5 bases). V lost 0 bases, J lost 2 bases, and 9 bases lay in between. Germline CDR1 and CDR2: SGHNT and YYREEE (reference sequence). This CDR3 contains 14 residues. This CDR3 reads CASSLVTGAYEQYF. The DNA for the CDR3 is TGTGCCAGCAGCTTGGTCACAGGCGCCTACGAGCAGTACTTC.

This clone was observed a few times. This sequence joins TRBV7-6 and TRBJ2-1; a possible D gene is TRBD2 (5 bases). Trimming removed 3 bases from V and 0 bases from J, with 9 bases in between. CDR3 length: 15 amino acids. Germline V lookup: CDR1 SGHVS, CDR2 FNYEAQ. CDR3 residues: CASSLSGSSYNEQFF. The DNA for the CDR3 is TGTGCCAGCAGCTTGAGCGGCAGCTCCTACAATGAGCAGTTCTTC. The entire variable domain, with the rest obtained from reference TRBV7-6 and TRBJ2-1, is as follows: GAGVSQSPRYKVTKRGQDVALRCDPISGHVSLYWYRQALGQGPEFLTYFNYEAQQDKSGLPNDRFSAERPEGSISTLTIQRTEQRDSAMYRCASSLSGSSYNEQFFGPGTRLTVL.

As for this clone: An end of the junction differs from the germline gene, which may be a read error. V is TRBV19 and J is TRBJ1-5; D gene unclear. CDR1 is LNHDA and CDR2 is SQIVND in the germline V gene (reference sequence). This CDR3 region has 15 residues. The CDR3 loop is CAGSIDSWSNQPQHF. The CDR3 nucleotides are TGTGCCGGTAGTATAGATAGCTGGAGCAATCAGCCCCAGCATTTT.

The chain couples TRBV2 to TRBJ2-3, with D perhaps matching TRBD1 (5 bases). CDR3 length equals 14 residues. Germline V CDR1 and CDR2: SNHLY, FYNNEI. Deletions cut 6 bases from V and 2 bases from J, with 12 bases between. The CDR3 spells CASRTDTTTDTQYF. The DNA of the CDR3 is TGTGCCAGCAGGACGGACACTACCACAGATACGCAGTATTTT.

The gene calls are TRBV4-3 and TRBJ2-5; TRBD2 aligns across 8 bases. V lost 0 bases to trimming and J lost 6 bases; unmatched junction nucleotides: 6. The CDR3 is made up of 15 amino acids. CDR1 and CDR2 from the germline V gene are LGHNA and YSLEER. The CDR3, as DNA: TGCGCCAGCAGCCAAGACCGGGGGGGGACGCAGACCCAGTACTTC. Translated, it gives CASSQDRGGTQTQYF.

The chain joins TRBV7-3 to TRBJ2-5; D uncertain. V was trimmed by 2 bases and J by 5 bases, leaving 12 bases between them. Germline CDR1 is SGHTA and CDR2 is FQGTGA. There are 14 residues in the CDR3. The CDR3 region is CASSLGAFGETQYF. In DNA form, the CDR3 reads TGTGCCAGCAGCTTAGGAGCTTTTGGGGAGACCCAGTACTTC.

V and J are TRBV7-3 and TRBJ2-1, with no clear D. V was trimmed by 0 bases and J by 0 bases, leaving 6 bases between them. The CDR3 length is 15 residues. Per the germline V gene, CDR1 is SGHTA and CDR2 is FQGTGA. The CDR3 here is CASSLTSSSYNEQFF. CDR3 in DNA: TGTGCCAGCAGCTTAACTAGCAGCTCCTACAATGAGCAGTTCTTC.

The chain combines TRBV9 with TRBJ2-1; 13 bases line up with TRBD2. V was clipped by 0 bases and J by 6 bases; unmatched bases: 9. The CDR3 length is 18 residues. Germline-derived CDR1 and CDR2 are SGDLS and YYNGEE. CDR3: CASSVAGTSGARSNEQFF. As DNA, the CDR3 is TGTGCCAGCAGCGTAGCTGGGACTAGCGGGGCCAGGTCCAATGAGCAGTTCTTC.

V and J are TRBV19 and TRBJ2-3; D call uncertain. Trimming left V 6 bases short and J 6 bases short, with 16 bases between. Germline V CDR1 and CDR2: LNHDA, SQIVND (reference sequence). This CDR3 contains 14 residues. The CDR3 protein is CASSKLQLLDTQYF. CDR3 nucleotide sequence: TGTGCCAGTAGCAAATTACAGCTCTTGGATACGCAGTATTTT.